This paragraph covers one T cell receptor (beta chain) sequence. The target antigen is unknown. This CDR3 spans 14 amino acids. V was shortened by 5 bases and J by 4 bases, with 11 bases between the two germline ends. CDR1 and CDR2 from the germline V gene are MDHEN and SYDVKM. Here immunoSEQ multiplex PCR was the method, and the copy in TCRdb shows in-frame clones only, minus some. The sample contains about 71,000 clones, around 80% of which appear only once. This sample is drawn from a study of T cell clones after liver transplantation. The wider study: Third-party-reactive TCRbeta sequences from pre-transplant mixed lymphocyte reactions served as antigen-independent comparators. Standard immunosuppression, with no induction, continued until 12-24 months after transplant. Tolerant meant at least one year fully off immunosuppression without liver enzymes above twice normal. General study points: Migration into the graft, not deletion, may explain lost graft donor-reactive T cells.

This receptor was obtained from a human patient who received a liver transplant. Certain T cells may be donor cells from the graft. The gene calls are TRBV28 and TRBJ2-2; D remains unclear. The source material was CD4+ T cells from blood, sampled 12 months after liver transplant. The CDR3 is CASSPRAATGELFF. As DNA, the CDR3 is TGTGCCAGCAGTCCTCGGGCCGCCACCGGGGAGCTGTTTTTT.